These T cell receptor beta chains were read from a single sample in a study of blood T cell repertoires in COVID-19. The method was immunoSEQ multiplex PCR; TCRdb's version includes in-frame clones alone and lacks a portion of them. The table lists 300,000 to 400,000 clones, around nine tenths of them singletons. Sequenced: peripheral blood. The receptors stem from a woman aged 45-65 years with active or convalescent COVID-19. The CDR3 runs from the conserved cysteine through the conserved F or W. Fields, in order: V gene, clone size, D gene, J gene, CDR3 DNA, CDR3 protein. The D gene is left open where the match is weak. The size field is filled for only some rows; it gives once, few, many or a size class.

TRBV4-3	.	TRBD2	TRBJ2-1	TGCGCCAGCAGCCAAGAGAGGTGGCTAGCGGGACACAATGAGCAGTTCTTC	CASSQERWLAGHNEQFF
TRBV6-2/TRBV6-3	.	.	TRBJ2-5	TGTGCCAGCAGTAGGAACCCACGGGTGGGCCAAGAGACCCAGTACTTC	CASSRNPRVGQETQYF
TRBV4-3	.	.	TRBJ2-7	TGCGCCAGCAGCCAAGGATTTGGCAGGGGATTTGAAGAGCAGTACTTC	CASSQGFGRGFEEQYF
TRBV29-1	few	.	TRBJ2-1	TGCAGCGTTGAAGACCCGGGCAGGGGATCCTACAATGAGCAGTTCTTC	CSVEDPGRGSYNEQFF
TRBV20-1	.	.	TRBJ1-1	TGCAGTGCTAGAGATCCCGCTGAAGCTTTCTTT	CSARDPAEAFF
TRBV7-9	.	TRBD1	TRBJ2-7	TGTGCCAGCAGCTCCGGGACAGGTGCCTACGAGCAGTACTTC	CASSSGTGAYEQYF
TRBV5-1	.	TRBD1	TRBJ2-3	TGCGCCAGCAGCACACGGGACAGCTCCACAGATACGCAGTATTTT	CASSTRDSSTDTQYF
TRBV3-1/TRBV3-2	.	.	TRBJ2-5	TGTGCCAGCAGCCAAGAAAGGGCCAGCGGCCCAAAGACCCAGTACTTC	CASSQERASGPKTQYF
TRBV18	.	TRBD2	TRBJ2-1	TGTGCCAGCTCACCACGAGGGACTAGCGGGGACAATGAGCAGTTCTTC	CASSPRGTSGDNEQFF
TRBV19	.	TRBD1	TRBJ2-3	TGTGCCAGTACTGGGACAGGGGGCCCAGATACGCAGTATTTT	CASTGTGGPDTQYF
TRBV5-1	.	TRBD1	TRBJ2-7	TGCGCCAGCTCCCGGGACAGGGGAGGGGACGAGCAGTACTTC	CASSRDRGGDEQYF
TRBV27	.	TRBD1	TRBJ2-7	TGTGCCAGCAGTGTCGCGGGACAGGGGTACGAGCAGTACTTC	CASSVAGQGYEQYF
TRBV7-2	.	TRBD2	TRBJ2-3	TGTGCCAGCAGCTTGGACGGAGCGGGACGGCAAACAGATACGCAGTATTTT	CASSLDGAGRQTDTQYF
TRBV27	.	.	TRBJ1-2	TGTGCCAGCAGTCTCACTCTGGGGGGGGTGGACTATGGCTACACCTTC	CASSLTLGGVDYGYTF
TRBV6-5	.	TRBD1	TRBJ2-1	TGTGCCACCCAAAGGGGGCCCTACAATGAGCAGTTCTTC	CATQRGPYNEQFF
TRBV19	.	TRBD2	TRBJ2-1	TGTGCCAGTAGTATCCCTAGCGGGAGGGGAATTAATTACAATGAGCAGTTCTTC	CASSIPSGRGINYNEQFF
TRBV30	.	.	TRBJ2-5	TGTGCCTGGAGTGTAACAGGCAAAGAGACCCAGTACTTC	CAWSVTGKETQYF
TRBV6-1	few	.	TRBJ2-2	TGTGCCAGCAGTGAAGGAGGGAGTTACGGGGAGCTGTTTTTT	CASSEGGSYGELFF
TRBV7-2	.	.	TRBJ2-2	TGTGCCAGCAGCCGCGGGGAGCTGTTTTTT	CASSRGELFF
TRBV5-1	.	.	TRBJ2-7	TGCGCCAGCAGCTTGACAGGTCCCTACGAGCAGTACTTC	CASSLTGPYEQYF
TRBV7-2	.	.	TRBJ2-5	TGTGCCAGCAGCCTGGGGGGGACCCAGTACTTC	CASSLGGTQYF
TRBV5-1	.	.	TRBJ1-1	TGCGCCAGCAAACAGGGACTGAACACTGAAGCTTTCTTT	CASKQGLNTEAFF
TRBV6-5	.	.	TRBJ2-2	TGTGCCAGCAGTTACTCGTCTGTATTAAGCTCCGGGGAGCTGTTTTTT	CASSYSSVLSSGELFF
TRBV15	.	TRBD1	TRBJ1-6	TGTGCCACCAGAGAGTGGACAGGGGACTCACCCCTCCACTTT	CATREWTGDSPLHF
TRBV16	.	.	TRBJ1-1	TGTGCCAGCAGCCAATTGCAGATCAACACTGAAGCTTTCTTT	CASSQLQINTEAFF
TRBV4-3	.	.	TRBJ2-7	TGCGCCAGCAGCCAAGATCTCGCGGGGACAGCTATCTACGAGCAGTACTTC	CASSQDLAGTAIYEQYF
TRBV18	.	TRBD2	TRBJ2-1	TGTGCCAGCTCACCACCCGTCGGGCTTATTGGGGCGGGAGGGCCCGAGCAGTTCTTC	CASSPPVGLIGAGGPEQFF
TRBV29-1	.	.	TRBJ2-7	TGCAGCGTTAGCGGATCCTACGAGCAGTACTTC	CSVSGSYEQYF
TRBV7-2	.	.	TRBJ1-4	TGTGCCAGCAGCTTAGGTCTGGGGATGGAGGGAAAACTGTTTTTT	CASSLGLGMEGKLFF
TRBV3-1/TRBV3-2	.	.	TRBJ2-1	TGTGCCAGCAGCCAGCCGGAGACCTCCTACAATGAGCAGTTCTTC	CASSQPETSYNEQFF
TRBV28	few	.	TRBJ1-5	TGTGCCAGCAGTTTGGAGGATCAGCCCCAGCATTTT	CASSLEDQPQHF
TRBV2	.	.	TRBJ1-2	TGTGCCAGCAGTGAGGCCAGGGCCGATGGCTACACCTTC	CASSEARADGYTF
TRBV28	.	.	TRBJ1-2	TGTGCCAGCAGTTTGACGGGACTGAGCTATGGCTACACCTTC	CASSLTGLSYGYTF
TRBV6-2/TRBV6-3	few	TRBD1	TRBJ1-4	TGTGCCAGCAGTTACAGCGGACAGGTTTGGAATGAAAAACTGTTTTTT	CASSYSGQVWNEKLFF
TRBV2	.	.	TRBJ1-4	TGTGCCAGCAGTGTTCCGTTGGTGGAGGCAACTAATGAAAAACTGTTTTTT	CASSVPLVEATNEKLFF
TRBV7-2	.	TRBD2	TRBJ2-7	TGTGCCAGCAGCCTCAGCGGGGGCCCCTGGGAGCAGTACTTC	CASSLSGGPWEQYF
TRBV7-9	.	.	TRBJ1-2	TGTGCCAGCAGTTCTCCCGGGACAAGCCATGGCTACACCTTC	CASSSPGTSHGYTF
TRBV27	.	TRBD1	TRBJ1-2	TGTGCCAGCAGGCTACAGGGGGCATTGAAGCATGGCTACACCTTC	CASRLQGALKHGYTF
TRBV12-3/TRBV12-4	.	.	TRBJ1-2	TGTGCCATCACGGGAGGGAGGAACTATGGCTACACCTTC	CAITGGRNYGYTF
TRBV25-1	.	TRBD1	TRBJ2-7	TGTGCCAGCAGCGACCGGGACAGGTCTACGAAACAGTACTTC	CASSDRDRSTKQYF
TRBV7-6	.	TRBD2	TRBJ2-2	TGTGCCAGCAGCTACGGGACTAGCGGGAGGGCCGTAAACACCGGGGAGCTGTTTTTT	CASSYGTSGRAVNTGELFF
TRBV7-2	.	TRBD1	TRBJ1-2	TGTGCCAGCAGCCCGACAGGGGGTGGCTATGGCTACACCTTC	CASSPTGGGYGYTF
TRBV6-5	.	.	TRBJ1-5	TGTGCCAGCAGCCGGACACATTATAGCAATCAGCCCCAGCATTTT	CASSRTHYSNQPQHF
TRBV11-2	.	.	TRBJ1-4	TGTGCCAGCAGCTTAGAGGCACCTTCTGAAAAACTGTTTTTT	CASSLEAPSEKLFF
TRBV7-9	.	TRBD1	TRBJ1-5	TGTGCCAGCAGCTCGGACAGGACTAGCAATCAGCCCCAGCATTTT	CASSSDRTSNQPQHF
TRBV7-2	.	TRBD2	TRBJ2-1	TGTGCCAGCAGCGTACTAGCGGGAGAGGTAAATGAGCAGTTCTTC	CASSVLAGEVNEQFF
TRBV6-5	.	.	TRBJ2-3	TGTGCCAGCAGCTTCAGCACAGATACGCAGTATTTT	CASSFSTDTQYF
TRBV30	.	.	TRBJ1-1	TGTGCCTGGAGTGTACAATGGCCGAACACTGAAGCTTTCTTT	CAWSVQWPNTEAFF
TRBV30	.	TRBD1	TRBJ1-5	TGTGCCTGGAGAGACAGGGGGAGCCATCAGCCCCAGCATTTT	CAWRDRGSHQPQHF
TRBV13	.	.	TRBJ1-4	TGTGCCAGCAGCTTAGGTTCTACCGGGGAAAAACTGTTTTTT	CASSLGSTGEKLFF
TRBV18	once	.	TRBJ2-3	TGTGCCAGCTCACGCCACCCAGGGGCAGATACGCAGTATTTT	CASSRHPGADTQYF
TRBV30	once	.	TRBJ2-3	TGTGCCTGCGGGGGTGGGGCATCTAGCACAGATACGCAGTATTTT	CACGGGASSTDTQYF